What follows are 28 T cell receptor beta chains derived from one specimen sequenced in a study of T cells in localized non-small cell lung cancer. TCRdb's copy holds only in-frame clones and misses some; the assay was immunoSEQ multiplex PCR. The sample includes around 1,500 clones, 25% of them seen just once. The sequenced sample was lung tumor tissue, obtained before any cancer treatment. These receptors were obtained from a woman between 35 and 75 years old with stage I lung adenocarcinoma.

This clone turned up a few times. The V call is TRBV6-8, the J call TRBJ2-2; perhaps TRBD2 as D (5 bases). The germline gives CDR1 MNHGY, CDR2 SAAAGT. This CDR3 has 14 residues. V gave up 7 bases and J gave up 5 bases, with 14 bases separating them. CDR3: CASTPTPGTGELFF. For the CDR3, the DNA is TGTGCCAGCACCCCGACTCCGGGGACCGGGGAGCTGTTTTTT.

The CDR3 protein is CASSSWTDYTGELFF. The CDR3 DNA is TGTGCCAGCAGCTCGTGGACAGATTACACCGGGGAGCTGTTTTTT. The chain links TRBV11-3 to TRBJ2-2; D possibly corresponds to TRBD1 (6 bases). The V end was cut by 4 bases, the J end by 3 bases, with 12 bases between. The CDR3 totals 15 residues. CDR1 and CDR2 (germline): SGHNT, YENEEA.

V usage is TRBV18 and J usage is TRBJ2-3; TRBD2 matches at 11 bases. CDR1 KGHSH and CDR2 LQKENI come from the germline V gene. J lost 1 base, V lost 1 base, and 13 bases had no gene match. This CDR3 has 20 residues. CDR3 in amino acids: CASSPRTTSGGFGGTDTQYF. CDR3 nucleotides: TGTGCCAGCTCACCACGGACCACTAGCGGGGGCTTCGGGGGCACAGATACGCAGTATTTT.

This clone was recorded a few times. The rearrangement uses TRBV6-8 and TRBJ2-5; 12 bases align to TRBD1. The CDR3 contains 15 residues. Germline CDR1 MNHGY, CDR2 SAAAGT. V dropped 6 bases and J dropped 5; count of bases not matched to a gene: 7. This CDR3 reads CASRTGTGGSETQYF. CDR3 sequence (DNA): TGTGCCAGCAGAACCGGGACAGGGGGCTCGGAGACCCAGTACTTC.

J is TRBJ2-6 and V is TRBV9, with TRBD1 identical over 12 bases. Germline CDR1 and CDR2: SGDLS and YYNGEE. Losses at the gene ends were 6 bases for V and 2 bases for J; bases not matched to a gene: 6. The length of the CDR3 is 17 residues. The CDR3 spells CASTAGTGGAGANVLTF. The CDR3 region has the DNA TGTGCCAGCACCGCCGGGACAGGGGGCGCTGGGGCCAACGTCCTGACTTTC.

CDR3 bases: TGCAGCGTCGGACAGGGAAGGGAGACCCAGTACTTC. This encodes CSVGQGRETQYF. This chain links TRBV29-1 with TRBJ2-5, with 8 bases matching TRBD1. V dropped 6 bases and J dropped 5; count of bases not matched to a gene: 5. The CDR3 extends over 12 amino acids. Germline CDR1 SQVTM, CDR2 ANQGSEA.

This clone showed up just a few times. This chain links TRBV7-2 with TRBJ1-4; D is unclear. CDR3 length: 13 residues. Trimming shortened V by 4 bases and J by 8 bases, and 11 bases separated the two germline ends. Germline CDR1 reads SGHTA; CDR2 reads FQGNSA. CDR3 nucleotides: TGTGCCAGCAGCTCACGGACCCGAGAAAAACTGTTTTTT. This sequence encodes CASSSRTREKLFF.

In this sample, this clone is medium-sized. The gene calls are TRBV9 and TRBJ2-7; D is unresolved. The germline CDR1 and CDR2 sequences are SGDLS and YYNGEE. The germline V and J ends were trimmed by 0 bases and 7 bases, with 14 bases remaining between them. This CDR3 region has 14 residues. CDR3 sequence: CASSVEAIFGEQYF. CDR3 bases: TGTGCCAGCAGCGTAGAGGCTATTTTTGGGGAGCAGTACTTC.

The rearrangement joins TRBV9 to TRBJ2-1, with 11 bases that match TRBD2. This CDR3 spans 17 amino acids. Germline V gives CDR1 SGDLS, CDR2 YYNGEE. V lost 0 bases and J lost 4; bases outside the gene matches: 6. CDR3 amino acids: CASSVGLAGGHYNEQFF. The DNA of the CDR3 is TGTGCCAGCAGCGTAGGCCTAGCGGGGGGACATTACAATGAGCAGTTCTTC.

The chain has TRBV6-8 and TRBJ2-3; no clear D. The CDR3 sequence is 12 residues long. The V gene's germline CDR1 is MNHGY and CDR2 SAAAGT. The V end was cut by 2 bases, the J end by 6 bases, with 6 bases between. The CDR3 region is CASSYGRDTQYF. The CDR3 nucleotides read TGTGCCAGCAGTTACGGTCGGGATACGCAGTATTTT.

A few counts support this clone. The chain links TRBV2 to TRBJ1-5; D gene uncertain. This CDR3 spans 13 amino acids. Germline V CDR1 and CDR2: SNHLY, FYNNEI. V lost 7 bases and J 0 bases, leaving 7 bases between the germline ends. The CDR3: CASNPNSNQPQHF. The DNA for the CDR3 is TGTGCCAGCAACCCGAATAGCAATCAGCCCCAGCATTTT.

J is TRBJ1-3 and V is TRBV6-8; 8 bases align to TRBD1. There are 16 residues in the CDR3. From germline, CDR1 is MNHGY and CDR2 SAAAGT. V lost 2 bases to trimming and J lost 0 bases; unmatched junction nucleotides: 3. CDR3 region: CASSYRTGPSGNTIYF. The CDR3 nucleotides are TGTGCCAGCAGTTACAGGACAGGGCCCTCTGGAAACACCATATATTTT.

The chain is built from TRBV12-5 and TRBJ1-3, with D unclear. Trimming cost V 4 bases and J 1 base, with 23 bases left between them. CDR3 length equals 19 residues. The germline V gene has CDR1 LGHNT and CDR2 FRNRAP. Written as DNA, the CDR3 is TGTGCTAGTGGTTCTATCCCAGACGGGGAGATTAATTCTGGAAACACCATATATTTT. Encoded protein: CASGSIPDGEINSGNTIYF.

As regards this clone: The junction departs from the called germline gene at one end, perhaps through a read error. CDR3 protein: CASSLSLDREKPGNTICF. Here the CDR3 DNA reads TGTGCCAGCAGCTTATCTTTGGACAGGGAGAAGCCTGGAAACACCATATGTTTT. The chain couples TRBV11-3 to TRBJ1-3, with 8 bases matching TRBD1. This CDR3 region has 18 residues. The germline CDR1 and CDR2 sequences are SGHNT and YENEEA.

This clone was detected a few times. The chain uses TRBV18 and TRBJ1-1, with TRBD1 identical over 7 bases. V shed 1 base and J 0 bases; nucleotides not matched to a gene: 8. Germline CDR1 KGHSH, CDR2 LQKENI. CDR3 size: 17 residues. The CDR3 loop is CASSPQTQGTMNTEAFF. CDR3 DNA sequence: TGTGCCAGCTCACCACAGACACAGGGGACAATGAACACTGAAGCTTTCTTT. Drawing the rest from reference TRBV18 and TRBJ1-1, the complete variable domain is NAGVMQNPRHLVRRRGQEARLRCSPMKGHSHVYWYRQLPEEGLKFMVYLQKENIIDESGMPKERFSAEFPKEGPSILRIQQVVRGDSAAYFCASSPQTQGTMNTEAFFGQGTRLTVV.

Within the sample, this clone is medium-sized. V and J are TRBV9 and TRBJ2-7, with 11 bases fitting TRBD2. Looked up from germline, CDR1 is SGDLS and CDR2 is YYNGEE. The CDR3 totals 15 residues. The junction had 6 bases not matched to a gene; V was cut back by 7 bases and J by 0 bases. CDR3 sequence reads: CASSRLAGSSYEQYF. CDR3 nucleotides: TGTGCCAGCTCCCGACTAGCGGGAAGCTCCTACGAGCAGTACTTC.

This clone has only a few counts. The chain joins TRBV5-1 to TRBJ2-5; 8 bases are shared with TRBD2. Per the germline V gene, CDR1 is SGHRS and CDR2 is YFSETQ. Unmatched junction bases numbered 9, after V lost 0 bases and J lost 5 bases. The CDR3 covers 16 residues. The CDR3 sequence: CASSLERSAGGETQYF. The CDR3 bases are TGCGCCAGCAGCTTGGAACGGTCGGCGGGGGGCGAGACCCAGTACTTC.

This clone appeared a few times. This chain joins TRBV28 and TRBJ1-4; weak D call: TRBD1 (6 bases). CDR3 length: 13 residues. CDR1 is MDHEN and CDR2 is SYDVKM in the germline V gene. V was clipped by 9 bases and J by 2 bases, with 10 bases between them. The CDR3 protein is CASQDSTNEKLFF. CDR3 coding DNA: TGTGCCAGTCAGGACAGTACTAATGAAAAACTGTTTTTT.

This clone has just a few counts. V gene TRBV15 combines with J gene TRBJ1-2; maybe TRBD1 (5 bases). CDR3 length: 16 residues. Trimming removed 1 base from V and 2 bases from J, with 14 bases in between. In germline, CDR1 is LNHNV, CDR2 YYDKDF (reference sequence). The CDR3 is CATSRAGQGRNYGYTF. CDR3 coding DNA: TGTGCCACCAGCAGAGCAGGGCAGGGTCGGAACTATGGCTACACCTTC.

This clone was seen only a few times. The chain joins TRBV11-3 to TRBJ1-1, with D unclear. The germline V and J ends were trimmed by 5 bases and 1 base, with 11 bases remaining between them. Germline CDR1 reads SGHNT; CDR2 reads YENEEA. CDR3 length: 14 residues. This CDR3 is CASSPTPTNTEAFF. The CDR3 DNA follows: TGTGCCAGCAGCCCGACTCCGACGAACACTGAAGCTTTCTTT.

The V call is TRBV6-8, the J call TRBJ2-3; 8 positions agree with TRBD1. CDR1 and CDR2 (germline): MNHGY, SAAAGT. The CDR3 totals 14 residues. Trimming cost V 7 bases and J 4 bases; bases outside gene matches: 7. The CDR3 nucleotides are TGTGCCAGCAAAGCGCAGGGGGCGGCAGATACGCAGTATTTT. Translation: CASKAQGAADTQYF.

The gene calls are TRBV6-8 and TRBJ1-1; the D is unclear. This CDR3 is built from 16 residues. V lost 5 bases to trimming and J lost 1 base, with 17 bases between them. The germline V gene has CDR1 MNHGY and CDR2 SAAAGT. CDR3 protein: CASSASPGHSNTEAFF. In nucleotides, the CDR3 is TGTGCCAGCAGTGCGAGTCCGGGCCATTCGAACACTGAAGCTTTCTTT.

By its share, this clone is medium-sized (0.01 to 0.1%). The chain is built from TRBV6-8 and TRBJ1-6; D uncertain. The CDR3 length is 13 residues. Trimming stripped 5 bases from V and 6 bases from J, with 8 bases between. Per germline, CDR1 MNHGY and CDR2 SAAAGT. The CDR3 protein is CASSLGSNSPLHF. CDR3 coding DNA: TGTGCCAGCAGTCTGGGGTCTAATTCACCCCTCCACTTT.

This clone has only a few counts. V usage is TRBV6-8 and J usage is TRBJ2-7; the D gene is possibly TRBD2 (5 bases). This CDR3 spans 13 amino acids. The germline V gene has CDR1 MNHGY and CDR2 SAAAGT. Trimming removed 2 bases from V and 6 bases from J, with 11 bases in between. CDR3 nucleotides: TGTGCCAGCAGTTACCGGTTAGGAGGCGAGCAGTACTTC. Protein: CASSYRLGGEQYF.

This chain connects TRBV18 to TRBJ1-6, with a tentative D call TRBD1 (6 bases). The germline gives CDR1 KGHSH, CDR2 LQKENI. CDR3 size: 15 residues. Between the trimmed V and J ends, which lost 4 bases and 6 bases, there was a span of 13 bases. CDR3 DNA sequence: TGTGCCAGCTCACTTCAAGGACAGATTAATTCACCCCTCCACTTT. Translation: CASSLQGQINSPLHF.

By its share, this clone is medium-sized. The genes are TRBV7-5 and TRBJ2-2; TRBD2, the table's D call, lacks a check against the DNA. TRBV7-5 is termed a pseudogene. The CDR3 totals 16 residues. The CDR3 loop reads CASSVLAGGLIGELFF. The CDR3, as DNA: TGTGCCAGCAGCGTCTTAGCGGGGGGGCTCATCGGGGAGCTGTTTTTT.

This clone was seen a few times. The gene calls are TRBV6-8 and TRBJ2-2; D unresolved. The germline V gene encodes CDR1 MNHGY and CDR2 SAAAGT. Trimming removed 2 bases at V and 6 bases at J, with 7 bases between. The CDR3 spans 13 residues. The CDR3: CASSYGLAGELFF. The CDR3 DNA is TGTGCCAGCAGTTACGGTCTGGCCGGGGAGCTGTTTTTT.

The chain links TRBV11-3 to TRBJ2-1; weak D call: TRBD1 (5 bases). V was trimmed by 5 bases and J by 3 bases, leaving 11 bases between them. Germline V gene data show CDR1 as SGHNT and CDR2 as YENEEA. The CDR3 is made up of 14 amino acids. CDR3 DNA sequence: TGTGCCAGCAGCGGCCGACAGAACTACAATGAGCAGTTCTTC. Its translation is CASSGRQNYNEQFF.